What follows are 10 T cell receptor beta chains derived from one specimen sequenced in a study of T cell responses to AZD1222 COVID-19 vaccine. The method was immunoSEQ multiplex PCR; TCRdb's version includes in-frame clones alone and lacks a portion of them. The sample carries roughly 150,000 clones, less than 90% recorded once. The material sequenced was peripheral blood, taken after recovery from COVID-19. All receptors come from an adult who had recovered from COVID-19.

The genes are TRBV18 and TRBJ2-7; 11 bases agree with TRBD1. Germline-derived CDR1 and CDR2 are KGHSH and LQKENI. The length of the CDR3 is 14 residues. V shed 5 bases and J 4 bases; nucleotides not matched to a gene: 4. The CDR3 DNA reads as TGTGCCAGCTCATACGGACAGGGGGCTTACGAGCAGTACTTC. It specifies CASSYGQGAYEQYF.

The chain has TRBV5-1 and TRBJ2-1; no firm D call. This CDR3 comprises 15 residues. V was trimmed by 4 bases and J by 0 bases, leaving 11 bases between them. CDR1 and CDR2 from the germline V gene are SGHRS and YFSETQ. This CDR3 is CASSPQGSSYNEQFF. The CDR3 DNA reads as TGCGCCAGCAGCCCCCAAGGAAGCTCCTACAATGAGCAGTTCTTC.

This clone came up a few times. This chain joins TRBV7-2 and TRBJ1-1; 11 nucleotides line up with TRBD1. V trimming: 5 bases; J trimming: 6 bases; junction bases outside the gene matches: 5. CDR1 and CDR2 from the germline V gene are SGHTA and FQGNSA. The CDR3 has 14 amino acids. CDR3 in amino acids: CASSVGQGVSEAFF. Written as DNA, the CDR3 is TGTGCCAGCAGCGTGGGACAGGGGGTATCTGAAGCTTTCTTT.

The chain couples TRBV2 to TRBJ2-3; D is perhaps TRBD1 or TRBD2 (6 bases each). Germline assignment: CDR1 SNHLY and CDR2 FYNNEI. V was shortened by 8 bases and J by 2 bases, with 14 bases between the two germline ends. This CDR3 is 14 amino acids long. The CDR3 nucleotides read TGTGCCAGCGGGGGGCTAGCGCCCACAGATACGCAGTATTTT. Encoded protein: CASGGLAPTDTQYF.

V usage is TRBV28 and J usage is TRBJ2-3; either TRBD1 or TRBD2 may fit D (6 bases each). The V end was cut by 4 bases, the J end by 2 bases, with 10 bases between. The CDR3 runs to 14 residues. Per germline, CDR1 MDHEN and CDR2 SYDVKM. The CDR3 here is CASSSPGATDTQYF. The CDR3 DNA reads TGTGCCAGCAGTTCCCCGGGGGCCACAGATACGCAGTATTTT.

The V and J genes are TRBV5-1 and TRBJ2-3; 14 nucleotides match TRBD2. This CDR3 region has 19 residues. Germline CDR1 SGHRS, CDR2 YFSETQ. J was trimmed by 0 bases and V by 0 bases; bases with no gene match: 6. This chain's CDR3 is CASSLGGTSGGYSTDTQYF. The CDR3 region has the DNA TGCGCCAGCAGCTTGGGAGGGACTAGCGGGGGTTATAGCACAGATACGCAGTATTTT.

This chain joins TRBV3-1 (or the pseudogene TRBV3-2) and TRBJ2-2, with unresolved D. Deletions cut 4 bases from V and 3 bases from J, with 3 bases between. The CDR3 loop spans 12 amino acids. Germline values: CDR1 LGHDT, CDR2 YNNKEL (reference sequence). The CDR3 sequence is CASSLYTGELFF. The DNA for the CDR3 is TGTGCCAGCAGCCTATACACCGGGGAGCTGTTTTTT.

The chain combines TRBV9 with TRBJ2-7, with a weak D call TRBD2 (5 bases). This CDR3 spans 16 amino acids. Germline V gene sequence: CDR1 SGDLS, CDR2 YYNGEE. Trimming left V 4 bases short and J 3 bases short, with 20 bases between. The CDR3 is CASSSGPQLGFYEQYF. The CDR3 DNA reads TGTGCCAGCAGCTCCGGTCCCCAACTAGGCTTCTACGAGCAGTACTTC.

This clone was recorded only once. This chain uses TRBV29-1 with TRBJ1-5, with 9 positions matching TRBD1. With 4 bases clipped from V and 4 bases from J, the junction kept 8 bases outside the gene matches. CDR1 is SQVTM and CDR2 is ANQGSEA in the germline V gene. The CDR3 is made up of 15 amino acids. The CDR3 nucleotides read TGCAGCGTTGTAACAGGGGGCGCAGGAAATCAGCCCCAGCATTTT. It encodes CSVVTGGAGNQPQHF. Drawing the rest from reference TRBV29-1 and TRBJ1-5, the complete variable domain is SAVISQKPSRDICQRGTSLTIQCQVDSQVTMMFWYRQQPGQSLTLIATANQGSEATYESGFVIDKFPISRPNLTFSTLTVSNMSPEDSSIYLCSVVTGGAGNQPQHFGDGTRLSIL.

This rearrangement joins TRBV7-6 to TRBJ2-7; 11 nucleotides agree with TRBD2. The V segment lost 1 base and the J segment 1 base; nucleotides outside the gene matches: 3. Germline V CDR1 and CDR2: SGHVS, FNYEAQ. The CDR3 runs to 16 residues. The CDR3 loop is CASSLGWTSGSYEQYF. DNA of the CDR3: TGTGCCAGCAGCTTAGGGTGGACTAGCGGGTCCTACGAGCAGTACTTC.